These 27 T cell receptor beta chains were all obtained from the same sample, sequenced in a study of technical replicates of blood from a few donors. Generated by immunoSEQ multiplex PCR, the TCRdb table keeps only in-frame clones and is missing some. The sample yields roughly 80,000 clones, 95% to 96% seen once. Sequenced sample: T cells isolated from PBMCs. The receptors derive from a human donor in good health.

The rearrangement links TRBV9 to TRBJ2-1; D is possibly TRBD1 (6 bases). V lost 5 bases and J lost 5, with 11 bases in between. The germline CDR1 and CDR2 sequences are SGDLS and YYNGEE. The CDR3 has 13 amino acids. DNA of the CDR3: TGTGCCAGCAGTTTAAGGACAGACAATGAGCAGTTCTTC. It is translated as CASSLRTDNEQFF.

V is TRBV7-5 and J is TRBJ2-7; the listed D gene, TRBD2, was not tested against the DNA. TRBV7-5 counts as a pseudogene. There are 14 residues in the CDR3. The CDR3 DNA is TGTGTCAGAAGCTTCCGAGCGGGCCTTTCCGAGCAGTACTTC. This encodes CVRSFRAGLSEQYF.

The chain carries TRBV28 and TRBJ2-7, with 13 positions matching TRBD2. The CDR3 covers 15 residues. Germline V CDR1 and CDR2: MDHEN, SYDVKM. Trimming cost V 5 bases and J 1 base; bases outside gene matches: 2. For the CDR3, the DNA is TGTGCCAGCAGTAGACTAGCGGGGGGTTCCTACGAGCAGTACTTC. It encodes CASSRLAGGSYEQYF. Supplemented by reference TRBV28 and TRBJ2-7, the full variable domain reads DVKVTQSSRYLVKRTGEKVFLECVQDMDHENMFWYRQDPGLGLRLIYFSYDVKMKEKGDIPEGYSVSREKKERFSLILESASTNQTSMYLCASSRLAGGSYEQYFGPGTRLTVT.

V is TRBV5-5 and J is TRBJ2-7, with D possibly being TRBD1 (6 bases). Germline V CDR1 and CDR2: SGHKS, YYEKEE (reference sequence). Trimming removed 8 bases from V and 2 bases from J, with 17 bases in between. The CDR3 is 14 residues long. CDR3 loop: CASGRDMVTYEQYF. CDR3 coding DNA: TGTGCCAGTGGCCGGGACATGGTAACCTACGAGCAGTACTTC.

The V and J genes are TRBV7-9 and TRBJ2-1; 9 bases agree with TRBD1. J lost 4 bases, V lost 0 bases, and 1 base had no gene match. Germline CDR1 and CDR2: SEHNR and FQNEAQ (reference sequence). The CDR3 is 15 residues long. The CDR3 DNA reads TGTGCCAGCAGCTTAGCACAGGGGGCATACAATGAGCAGTTCTTC. As protein: CASSLAQGAYNEQFF.

This chain links TRBV5-1 with TRBJ2-1, with 11 bases that match TRBD2. V lost 7 bases and J lost 7; bases outside the gene matches: 7. CDR1 is SGHRS, CDR2 YFSETQ, per germline. The CDR3 spans 14 residues. The CDR3 DNA is TGCGCCAGCTCAGCCCTAGCGGGAGGAAATGAGCAGTTCTTC. Protein: CASSALAGGNEQFF.

The V call is TRBV2, the J call TRBJ1-3, with TRBD1 as a possible D gene (5 bases). Looked up from germline, CDR1 is SNHLY and CDR2 is FYNNEI. This CDR3 contains 17 residues. V was trimmed by 5 bases and J by 1 base, leaving 18 bases between them. This CDR3 is CASSPTNAGISGNTIYF. The CDR3 DNA follows: TGTGCCAGCAGTCCCACTAACGCAGGGATATCTGGAAACACCATATATTTT. Based on the CDR3 plus reference TRBV2 and TRBJ1-3, the full variable domain is EPEVTQTPSHQVTQMGQEVILRCVPISNHLYFYWYRQILGQKVEFLVSFYNNEISEKSEIFDDQFSVERPDGSNFTLKIRSTKLEDSAMYFCASSPTNAGISGNTIYFGEGSWLTVV.

This chain connects TRBV29-1 to TRBJ2-7; 7 nucleotides align to TRBD1. The CDR3 is 14 residues long. CDR1 and CDR2 (germline): SQVTM, ANQGSEA. J lost 2 bases, V lost 5 bases, and 9 bases had no gene match. The CDR3 is CSVISGGATYEQYF. CDR3 in DNA: TGCAGCGTTATATCAGGGGGAGCTACCTACGAGCAGTACTTC.

The rearrangement joins TRBV5-1 to TRBJ2-7, with D perhaps TRBD2 (7 bases). CDR3 length: 16 amino acids. The germline V and J ends were trimmed by 9 bases and 4 bases, with 26 bases remaining between them. From germline, CDR1 is SGHRS and CDR2 YFSETQ. The CDR3 coding sequence is TGCGCCATCCAATCCCCCCCTGGCGGGGGCTGGTACGAGCAGTACTTC. Translation gives CAIQSPPGGGWYEQYF.

The chain combines TRBV9 with TRBJ1-4; 10 nucleotides line up with TRBD1. The CDR3 is 18 residues long. Looked up from germline, CDR1 is SGDLS and CDR2 is YYNGEE. V lost 4 bases and J lost 3; bases outside the gene matches: 12. The CDR3 reads CASSSPRWGQGSNEKLFF. Here the CDR3 DNA reads TGTGCCAGCAGCTCCCCCAGGTGGGGACAGGGGTCTAATGAAAAACTGTTTTTT.

This sequence joins TRBV2 and TRBJ2-7; unclear D gene. The CDR3 has 9 amino acids. Trimming removed 11 bases at V and 6 bases at J, with 8 bases between. Germline CDR1 is SNHLY and CDR2 is FYNNEI. CDR3 region: CAASGEQYF. In DNA form, the CDR3 reads TGTGCCGCCTCAGGCGAGCAGTACTTC.

This clone was counted once. As DNA, the CDR3 is TGTGCCAGCAGTGTCCAGGCAATTAACACTGAAGCTTTCTTT. Protein: CASSVQAINTEAFF. The chain carries TRBV6-1 and TRBJ1-1; unclear D gene. The CDR3 runs to 14 residues. The V end lost 4 bases, the J end lost 2 bases, and 11 bases lay between the germline ends. Looked up from germline, CDR1 is MNHNS and CDR2 is SASEGT.

The chain's CDR3 is CASRGLATTSYEQYF. The CDR3 DNA is TGTGCCAGCAGGGGACTAGCGACCACCTCCTACGAGCAGTACTTC. The gene calls are TRBV6-5 and TRBJ2-7, with 10 bases identical to TRBD2. V lost 6 bases to trimming and J lost 0 bases; unmatched junction nucleotides: 5. The CDR3 is made up of 15 amino acids. CDR1 is MNHEY, CDR2 SVGAGI, per germline.

The chain uses TRBV2 and TRBJ2-7; 7 positions match TRBD1. J lost 0 bases, V lost 3 bases, and 5 bases had no gene match. The CDR3 has 15 residues. The germline gives CDR1 SNHLY, CDR2 FYNNEI. CDR3 sequence (DNA): TGTGCCAGCAGTGAGGGACAGCAGTACTCCTACGAGCAGTACTTC. Translation: CASSEGQQYSYEQYF.

The V call is TRBV9, the J call TRBJ2-5, with 9 bases lining up with TRBD2. The V and J ends lost 0 bases and 5 bases, in that order; junction bases with no gene match: 5. This CDR3 contains 15 residues. Germline CDR1 reads SGDLS; CDR2 reads YYNGEE. The CDR3 DNA sequence: TGTGCCAGCAGCGTAGATAGCGGGAGTACGGAGACCCAGTACTTC. This sequence encodes CASSVDSGSTETQYF.

V and J are TRBV19 and TRBJ1-2; D is possibly TRBD1 (6 bases). Looked up from germline, CDR1 is LNHDA and CDR2 is SQIVND (reference sequence). This CDR3 has 15 amino acids. Trimming stripped 3 bases from V and 4 bases from J, with 15 bases between. CDR3 bases: TGTGCCAGTAGTATTTTGGCAGGGGACGGCTATGGCTACACCTTC. Protein product: CASSILAGDGYGYTF.

This clone was recorded a few times. The chain carries TRBV6-6 and TRBJ1-1; TRBD1 matches 9 bases. Germline CDR1 and CDR2: MNHNY and SVGAGI (reference sequence). CDR3 length: 15 residues. V gave up 4 bases and J gave up 4 bases; unmatched junction bases: 7. CDR3 sequence (DNA): TGTGCCAGCAGTTGGGGGACAGGGAGAGTCACTGAAGCTTTCTTT. It codes for CASSWGTGRVTEAFF.

The rearrangement joins TRBV19 to TRBJ1-2; 8 bases line up with TRBD1. V dropped 5 bases and J dropped 8; count of bases not matched to a gene: 10. The CDR3 runs to 14 residues. CDR1 is LNHDA, CDR2 SQIVND, per germline (reference sequence). For the CDR3, the DNA is TGTGCCAGTAGTTTCCTGGACAGGGTGGAGGGCTACACCTTC. Amino acid sequence: CASSFLDRVEGYTF.

This chain links TRBV5-1 with TRBJ2-3; 7 bases agree with TRBD2. There are 14 residues in the CDR3. Germline CDR1 reads SGHRS; CDR2 reads YFSETQ. Unmatched junction bases numbered 2, after V lost 0 bases and J lost 4 bases. In nucleotides, the CDR3 is TGCGCCAGCAGCTTGGGGGACTATGCAGATACGCAGTATTTT. Translation: CASSLGDYADTQYF.

This chain uses TRBV28 with TRBJ2-2; TRBD2 matches 14 bases. CDR1 is MDHEN, CDR2 SYDVKM, per germline. V lost 6 bases and J lost 7; bases outside the gene matches: 4. The CDR3 runs to 15 residues. The CDR3 region has the DNA TGTGCCAGCAGACCGGGACTAGCGGGGGTCGGGGAGCTGTTTTTT. Its protein is CASRPGLAGVGELFF.

The chain links TRBV28 to TRBJ1-2; D possibly corresponds to TRBD1 (6 bases). In germline, CDR1 is MDHEN, CDR2 SYDVKM. V lost 7 bases, J lost 1 base, and 19 bases lay in between. The CDR3 spans 16 residues. The CDR3 nucleotides are TGTGCCAGCAATAGGGGGATAGTCAGGGATAACTATGGCTACACCTTC. The encoded protein is CASNRGIVRDNYGYTF.

The V and J genes are TRBV27 and TRBJ2-7; D is uncertain. Germline values: CDR1 MNHEY, CDR2 SMNVEV (reference sequence). V gave up 4 bases and J gave up 3 bases, with 19 bases separating them. This CDR3 region has 16 residues. The CDR3 loop is CASSSPTTGGYYEQYF. CDR3 bases: TGTGCCAGCAGTTCCCCCACCACTGGCGGATACTACGAGCAGTACTTC.

The chain links TRBV2 to TRBJ1-4; tentatively, D is TRBD1 (6 bases). Germline V gene sequence: CDR1 SNHLY, CDR2 FYNNEI. V lost 5 bases to trimming and J lost 8 bases, with 12 bases between them. The CDR3 has 13 amino acids. This CDR3 is CASSYRVQEKLFF. CDR3 DNA: TGTGCCAGCAGTTACAGGGTTCAAGAAAAACTGTTTTTT.

The genes are TRBV30 and TRBJ2-7; the match to TRBD2 covers 8 bases. CDR1 is GTSNPN and CDR2 is SVGIG in the germline V gene (reference sequence). This CDR3 contains 15 residues. V was pared by 0 bases and J by 3 bases, with 7 bases of the junction left unmatched. The CDR3 here is CAWSVPRGAYYEQYF. The CDR3 nucleotides are TGTGCCTGGAGTGTACCGCGGGGGGCATACTACGAGCAGTACTTC.

This chain connects TRBV18 to TRBJ2-7, with 9 bases aligning to TRBD2. This CDR3 has 13 residues. Germline values: CDR1 KGHSH, CDR2 LQKENI. J gave up 5 bases and V 5 bases, and 4 bases lay outside the gene matches. For the CDR3, the DNA is TGTGCCAGCTCATCCTTAGCGGGAGACGAGCAGTACTTC. Amino acid sequence: CASSSLAGDEQYF.

V gene TRBV6-6 combines with J gene TRBJ2-7, with TRBD2 identical over 9 bases. The CDR3 consists of 15 residues. Germline V gene data show CDR1 as MNHNY and CDR2 as SVGAGI (reference sequence). The V and J ends lost 2 bases and 5 bases, in that order; junction bases with no gene match: 7. Here the CDR3 DNA reads TGTGCCAGCAGTTACAGGGCGGGAGGGGTCGACGAGCAGTACTTC. As protein: CASSYRAGGVDEQYF.

V and J are TRBV12-1 and TRBJ1-1. TRBV12-1 is annotated as a pseudogene. This CDR3 is built from 11 residues. CDR3 DNA sequence: TGTGCCAGCAGATTACTCACTGAAGCTTTCTTT. It yields the protein CASRLLTEAFF.